One sample yielded the 10 T cell receptor beta chains listed below, sequenced in a study of CD8 T cells in Susac syndrome. Random hexamers were used to reverse transcribe an amount of roughly 0.5 to 1 ug RNA. TCRdb called the immunoSEQ multiplex PCR reads again in MiXCR, with one record for every CDR3 protein. The sample consists of 150,000 to 160,000 distinct CDR3 sequences, approximately 95% of them appearing once. Sequencing was carried out using CD4+ T cells from PBMCs. These receptor sequences come from a human donor with Susac syndrome.

This clonotype has only one observation. V is TRBV7-2 and J is TRBJ1-2; no definite D call. V was shortened by 5 bases and J by 7 bases, with 20 bases between the two germline ends. Germline CDR1 is SGHTA and CDR2 is FQGNSA. This CDR3 contains 15 residues. In DNA form, the CDR3 reads TGTGCCAGCAGCCCCGAGAGGTTGGGGTCGGTTGGCTACACCTTC. Residues: CASSPERLGSVGYTF.

V gene TRBV20-1 combines with J gene TRBJ1-5, with D tentatively TRBD1 (5 bases). Per the germline V gene, CDR1 is DFQATT and CDR2 is SNEGSKA (reference sequence). This CDR3 is 13 amino acids long. V was shortened by 3 bases and J by 3 bases, with 9 bases between the two germline ends. The CDR3 DNA follows: TGCAGTGCTAGTTGGGGCATCAATCAGCCCCAGCATTTT. Protein sequence: CSASWGINQPQHF.

The rearrangement joins TRBV7-9 to TRBJ2-7, with D maybe TRBD2 (5 bases). The CDR3 consists of 13 residues. V gave up 7 bases and J gave up 4 bases, with 14 bases separating them. CDR1 and CDR2 from the germline V gene are SEHNR and FQNEAQ (reference sequence). For the CDR3, the DNA is TGTGCCAGCACCGGAGGAGATCCTTACGAGCAGTACTTC. Protein: CASTGGDPYEQYF.

The rearrangement joins TRBV20-1 to TRBJ2-5; D is uncertain. The germline CDR1 and CDR2 sequences are DFQATT and SNEGSKA (reference sequence). V was clipped by 2 bases and J by 5 bases, with 9 bases between them. This CDR3 is built from 12 residues. CDR3 DNA sequence: TGCAGTGCTAGACTTAGGAAGGAGACCCAGTACTTC. The encoded protein is CSARLRKETQYF.

The chain has TRBV9 and TRBJ1-2, with 8 positions matching TRBD1. There are 14 residues in the CDR3. The V gene's germline CDR1 is SGDLS and CDR2 YYNGEE. V dropped 3 bases and J dropped 3; count of bases not matched to a gene: 4. CDR3: CASSAGQVDYGYTF. CDR3 DNA sequence: TGTGCCAGCAGCGCGGGACAGGTAGACTATGGCTACACCTTC.

This chain links TRBV9 with TRBJ2-3, with unresolved D. The CDR3 consists of 13 residues. V lost 0 bases, J lost 5 bases, and 7 bases lay in between. Germline lookup yields CDR1 SGDLS and CDR2 YYNGEE. Here the CDR3 DNA reads TGTGCCAGCAGCGTAGGAATCTTAGATACGCAGTATTTT. Its translation: CASSVGILDTQYF.

The chain combines TRBV25-1 with TRBJ2-3; 7 positions match TRBD2. Germline CDR1 and CDR2: MGHDK and SYGVNS. The CDR3 has 14 amino acids. V lost 3 bases, J lost 6 bases, and 6 bases stayed unmatched. The CDR3 DNA reads TGTGCCAGCAGTGAGGCGGGAGCTCGGGATACGCAGTATTTT. The encoded protein is CASSEAGARDTQYF.

This clonotype has only one observation. The rearrangement joins TRBV25-1 to TRBJ1-2; TRBD1 agrees at 9 bases. Trimming cost V 1 base and J 2 bases; bases outside gene matches: 8. Looked up from germline, CDR1 is MGHDK and CDR2 is SYGVNS. This CDR3 spans 17 amino acids. CDR3 residues: CASSELGGTGRNYGYTF. DNA for the CDR3: TGTGCCAGCAGTGAATTAGGTGGGACAGGGCGAAACTATGGCTACACCTTC.

V and J are TRBV20-1 and TRBJ1-1; perhaps TRBD1 as D (5 bases). The germline V gene has CDR1 DFQATT and CDR2 SNEGSKA (reference sequence). The V end lost 3 bases, the J end lost 0 bases, and 8 bases lay between the germline ends. This CDR3 contains 13 residues. DNA for the CDR3: TGCAGTGCTAGCCAGGGACTGAACACTGAAGCTTTCTTT. Amino acids: CSASQGLNTEAFF.

CDR3 amino acids: CASKRDRGLHQPQHF. In DNA, the CDR3 is TGTGCCAGTAAGCGGGACAGGGGGTTGCATCAGCCCCAGCATTTT. The V and J genes are TRBV19 and TRBJ1-5; 11 positions match TRBD1. Germline V gene lookup returns CDR1 LNHDA and CDR2 SQIVND (reference sequence). The CDR3 consists of 15 residues. Trimming at V came to 7 bases and at J to 5 bases, leaving 7 bases not matched to a gene.